This T cell receptor (beta chain) derives from a study of shared clonotypes between healthy human individuals (dated by TCRdb to 2020 to 2022). Some background on the complete study: The cohort comprised a couple of women and a few men aged 18 to 49 years. For each donor, CD4 naive and CD4 memory were each given three plates, CD8 naive was given two plates, and CD8 memory was given one plate. To estimate repertoire size and how much clonotype sharing occurs between individuals, the study deeply sequenced the blood TCR repertoires of roughly 5 healthy adults. Different laboratories and diverse techniques were used to prepare libraries and sequence TCR repertoires, to increase sequencing depth and limit assay-specific biases. Between about 0.85 and 10 billion PBMCs per donor were obtained by leukapheresis.

Using the deep immunoSEQ assay, TCR CDR3 regions were amplified from genomic DNA by multiplex PCR. Genomic DNA extracted from each cell subset was distributed evenly over all wells of several immunoSEQ 96-well plates, and each plate served as one replicate. For sorted subsets, about 200 ng genomic DNA, equal to about 30,000 T cell genomes, was loaded into each replicate PCR. Purified libraries were quantified with a Qubit 3.0 fluorometer, sized on a Bioanalyzer 2100, and re-quantified with the KAPA Library Quantification kit. Each immunoSEQ 96-well plate was sequenced on its own single-read 150-cycle Illumina NextSeq 550 flow cell. The original pipeline was this. The immunoSEQ output contained only junctional sequences without quality scores, so filtering could not match that applied to full-length reads. To assign V/J genes and CDR3, sequences were annotated against IMGT germline references using PyIR, a Python wrapper for IgBLAST v1.9. Reads were removed for weak V/J assignments (E-value above 1e-6), missing CDR3, stop codons, out-of-frame junctions, or ambiguous translated residues. V3J clonotypes were defined by identical inferred V gene, J gene, and CDR3 amino acid sequence. The percentage overlap between two repertoires was calculated by dividing the number of shared unique clonotypes by the size of the smaller repertoire. Repertoire richness was assessed with RTK rarefaction, the Chao1 estimator, and Recon v2.1 estimates of unobserved clonotypes. Generation probabilities for all TCRbeta clonotypes obtained by the gDNA method from a handful of donors were computed using OLGA. Here the immuneACCESS table is served through TCRdb, limited to in-frame sequences with V and J called. Missing clones are a known gap in these copies; in checked studies unresolved V genes cover under half, and the rest lacks a known reason. Clone size and the V and J calls come from that table; the DNA yielded D and trimming. The sample table lists 500,000 to 700,000 clones, 85% to 95% of them with a count of one. The top ten clonotypes cover about 0.11% of the sample.

CD8 naive samples consisted of CD45RO-negative cells that were positively selected for CCR7, yielding a CD45RA+CCR7+ population without TemRA cells. Donors were healthy HIV-negative adults with no recently reported acute infections or vaccinations. All donors were Caucasian adults living in Nashville, Tennessee, USA. After blood collection by leukapheresis, PBMCs were isolated using Ficoll-Histopaque density gradient centrifugation and then cryopreserved in the vapor phase of liquid nitrogen. Analytical flow cytometry was used to check the purity and quantity of every magnetically sorted T cell population. Genomic DNA was isolated from each sorted fraction and quantified by UV absorbance on a Nanodrop 2000c. With regard to this clone: Its cognate antigen has yet to be identified. Base qualities are not provided; no much larger clone lies one nucleotide away.

What the authors observed across the whole study: Naive subsets generally had larger estimated clonotype richness than memory subsets did. Because the study included only a small number of donors, the genetic and exposure-history diversity represented was limited. When several donors were compared, the shared fraction of clonotypes was 5% to 6.5% for naive CD4, around 3.6% for naive CD8, more than 2% for memory CD4, and less than 0.45% for memory CD8. Even with the large sequencing depth, rarefaction of the sorted-subset datasets indicated that sequencing was incomplete. Sampling was restricted to blood, and TCR repertoires in tissues likely differ from the TCR repertoires found in blood. Based on pairwise subsampling, the degree of clonotype sharing among donors was expected to be affected by sequencing depth. Clonotypes shared by all four sorted-subset donors showed higher generation probabilities than non-shared clonotypes.

Here V drops 5 bases and J drops 1 base, and the junction holds 6 bases not matched to any gene. Inclusive of the bounding cysteine and phenylalanine, the CDR3 is 15 residues long. Only the CDR3 region is kept as DNA, spanning 45 bases read in frame from base 1. The germline V gene encodes CDR1 SGHVS and CDR2 FQNEAQ. Sequencing input: naive CD8+ T cells sorted from blood. The cell subset or site label, as the study defines it: CD45RA+CCR7+. This receptor chain uses TRBV7-8 and TRBJ1-1; 8 junctional bases match TRBD1. The sequence came from a woman in her twenties or thirties in good health. The CDR3 region has the sequence CASSLQGVKNTEAFF. The DNA is TGTGCCAGCAGCCTACAGGGGGTTAAGAACACTGAAGCTTTCTTT.